The T cell receptor (beta chain) described here comes from a study of cytomegalovirus exposure and HLA in healthy donors. Study overall: Approximately 85 million unique TCRs from HLA-typed donors were held in an early release of data. General observations from the study: A list of approximately 150 TCR beta chains associated with cytomegalovirus was given. Immune exposure information comprised only CMV serostatus.

In the case of this clone: Its matching antigen is unknown.

The PCR ran on 60 Vbeta and 13 Jbeta primers. Only in-frame clones appear in the TCRdb table, and some are missing; sequencing was by immunoSEQ multiplex PCR. Its listing shows around 50,000 clones. The CDR3 length is 15 residues. After removal of 3 bases from V and 4 bases from J, the junction contained 5 bases not matched to a gene. Germline assignment: CDR1 GTSNPN and CDR2 SVGIG (reference sequence). The J gene is TRBJ2-2, the V gene TRBV30; 10 positions agree with TRBD2. The origin of this receptor is a female donor in good health and CMV-seronegative. The sequenced material came from PBMCs. The DNA of the CDR3 is TGTGCCTGGAGCCAGGGACTAGCGTTCACCGGGGAGCTGTTTTTT. Its translation: CAWSQGLAFTGELFF.